This T cell receptor beta chain derives from a study of graft-versus-host responses after intestinal transplantation. Background on the study: Once they had received anti-thymocyte globulin induction, all recipients took tacrolimus and steroids for around three years.

Irradiated stimulators labeled with violet dye, 200,000 in number, were plated with 200,000 CFSE-labeled responders. Study results and limitations: Recipient bone marrow held GvH clones, some seen earlier in ileum or blood.

Clones were sequenced by immunoSEQ multiplex PCR, and TCRdb holds only the in-frame ones, with some missing. This sample yields under 20,000 clones, of which approximately 39% are seen a single time; less than 4.5% belongs to the top ten. With 5 bases removed from V and 16 bases from J, the gap between germline ends came to 18 bases. This CDR3 spans 12 amino acids. This clone rates as medium-sized. The rearrangement links TRBV23-1 to TRBJ1-5; a possible D gene is TRBD1 (6 bases). Being an ORF, TRBV23-1 has a function that is uncertain. The sample in question was alloreactive CD8+ T cells from a mixed lymphocyte reaction culture, obtained before intestinal transplant. The subset denotes: CFSE-low proliferating T cells sorted from approximately 6-day pre-transplant mixed lymphocyte reaction (GvH or HvG direction). The origin of this receptor is a human patient who received an intestinal transplant. CDR3 bases: TGCGCCAGCAGTAACCTTTCAGGGGTCCTACATTTT. Protein sequence: CASSNLSGVLHF.